Each of the 3 T cell receptor beta chains below was sequenced from the same sample in a study of patients and donors after allogeneic stem cell transplantation. TCRdb re-called the RT-PCR reads with MiXCR, one entry per CDR3 protein. The table has roughly 200,000 distinct CDR3 sequences, around two fifths seen once. The material sequenced was blood, either unsorted or a sorted T cell fraction (not recorded which). All receptors come from a human donor who was either an allogeneic HSCT recipient or a stem cell or donor lymphocyte infusion donor (not recorded which). It is not recorded whose cells these are; they may come from a transplant donor.

A few counts support this clonotype. J is TRBJ1-2 and V is TRBV29-1; 9 nucleotides line up with TRBD1. Losses at the gene ends were 5 bases for V and 6 bases for J; bases not matched to a gene: 7. CDR3 length equals 13 residues. Germline V gene lookup returns CDR1 SQVTM and CDR2 ANQGSEA. Here the CDR3 reads CSVTGQGRDGYTF. The CDR3 DNA sequence: TGCAGCGTTACGGGACAGGGTCGGGATGGCTACACCTTC.

This chain links TRBV2 with TRBJ2-6, with no clear D. In germline, CDR1 is SNHLY, CDR2 FYNNEI. The length of the CDR3 is 14 residues. The V gene lost 6 bases and the J gene lost 1 base, with 7 bases spanning the gap. For the CDR3, the DNA is TGTGCCAGCAGCGACCGATCTGGGGCCAACGTCCTGACTTTC. It specifies CASSDRSGANVLTF.

This clonotype was observed once. The chain has TRBV27 and TRBJ2-3; D gene unclear. The V end lost 8 bases, the J end lost 10 bases, and 13 bases lay between the germline ends. The CDR3 has 11 amino acids. Germline V gives CDR1 MNHEY, CDR2 SMNVEV (reference sequence). In DNA, the CDR3 is TGTGCCAGCTCCGCTGGTCCAGCGCAGTATTTT. Translating gives CASSAGPAQYF.